Below, one T cell receptor (beta chain) is given with its context. This sample was taken from a study of cytotoxic CD8 clonotypes in ibrutinib-treated CLL. At the level of the study: Across samples, productive templates numbered more than 200,000 and productive rearrangements reached approximately 100,000 on average.

Only in-frame clones appear in the TCRdb table, and some are missing; sequencing was by immunoSEQ multiplex PCR. The table has about 140,000 clones, around 93% seen once. CDR1 and CDR2 (germline): MNHEY, SMNVEV (reference sequence). V lost 6 bases, J lost 4 bases, and 8 bases stayed unmatched. The CDR3 extends over 16 amino acids. This specimen consisted of PBMCs, obtained after 12 months of ibrutinib treatment. The chain has TRBV27 and TRBJ2-2; 10 nucleotides agree with TRBD2. The TCR sequence derives from a human donor with chronic lymphocytic leukemia. CDR3 nucleotides: TGTGCCAGCAGCTTTCGACTAGCGGGCAGCACCGGGGAGCTGTTTTTT. Its protein is CASSFRLAGSTGELFF.